This T cell receptor (beta chain) was found in a study of cytomegalovirus exposure and HLA in healthy donors. The germline V gene has CDR1 LGHNT and CDR2 FRNRAP. The CDR3 runs 13 residues. V lost 3 bases, J lost 4 bases, and 9 bases lay in between. The primer mix had 60 Vbeta and 13 Jbeta primers. Assay used: immunoSEQ multiplex PCR; TCRdb lists only in-frame clones, some missing. The table lists 85,000 to 90,000 clones, 67% of them singletons. Notes on the study in general: In vitro, a few CMV-associated chains proved specific for CMV antigens. Productive rates of about 90% or about 30% were seen for most TCR beta V segments in an earlier analysis.

This clone was found a few times. The antigen remains undetermined. The chain links TRBV12-5 to TRBJ1-1, with D perhaps TRBD1 (5 bases). Sequences were obtained from PBMCs. The clonotype comes from a man aged 25 to 40 in good health and CMV-seronegative. CDR3 sequence reads: CASGFNGATEAFF. CDR3 sequence (DNA): TGTGCTAGTGGTTTTAATGGGGCCACTGAAGCTTTCTTT.